This T cell receptor (beta chain) is drawn from a study of somatic mutations in cytotoxic T cells in rheumatoid arthritis. About the study: It was right after diagnosis, before any treatment, that patient blood (about 31 ml EDTA) was drawn. Some V beta antibody-stained T-cell populations were flow-sorted at nearly 100% purity, including V beta1+ cells sequenced for TCRB. Study-level findings and limits: Significant differences in CD8+ T-cell clonality were not found between rheumatoid arthritis patients and healthy controls (age-matched).

V lost 0 bases, J lost 6 bases, and 9 bases lay in between. The CDR3 is 13 amino acids. Germline CDR1 reads SGHDT; CDR2 reads YYEEEE. Generated by immunoSEQ multiplex PCR, the TCRdb table keeps only in-frame clones and is missing some. The data show fewer than 9,000 clones, with around four fifths seen just once and approximately 11% held by the top ten. With regard to this clone: Its specificity is not known.

V gene TRBV5-6 combines with J gene TRBJ1-1; D not certain. Sequencing was performed on CD8+ T cells sorted from blood. The sequence was collected from an adult with rheumatoid arthritis. CDR3 sequence reads: CASSLDGLPEAFF. The CDR3 region has the DNA TGTGCCAGCAGCTTGGACGGGCTGCCTGAAGCTTTCTTT.